This entry describes one TCR beta chain. Its antigen is undetermined. The CDR3 spans 15 residues. Trimming took off 1 base at V and 2 bases at J, with 11 bases between the two ends. Germline V gene lookup returns CDR1 MNHEY and CDR2 SVGAGI. The sample is drawn from a study of Tregs in tolerant kidney transplant recipients. Findings of the study overall: Donor-specific Treg expansion exceeded global Treg expansion in tolerant patients, suggesting antigen drive. Some patients' samples used different primers over time, so nucleotide sequences weren't comparable. Findings come from small patient numbers and require larger validation.

TCRdb's copy holds only in-frame clones and misses some; the assay was immunoSEQ multiplex PCR. The table lists roughly 52,000 clones, roughly nine tenths of them singletons. Related graft donors supplied nonmyeloablative bone marrow transplants, and mixed chimerism was transient. The sample in question was CD8+ T cells from blood (PBMCs), obtained 24 months after the transplant. The chain links TRBV6-5 to TRBJ2-5; tentative D call: TRBD2 (5 bases). The receptor's source is a human patient who received a combined kidney and bone marrow transplant. Part of the T cells may come from the graft donor. The CDR3 loop is CASSYFGGEQETQYF. The CDR3 DNA reads as TGTGCCAGCAGTTACTTCGGTGGGGAGCAAGAGACCCAGTACTTC.